This T cell receptor beta chain came from a study of blood T cell repertoires in COVID-19. Study at large: Samples representing acute and convalescent COVID-19 were sourced from the United States, Italy and Spain. PBMCs, B-cell-depleted T cells, or T cells provided the cDNA or gDNA that made up the material.

Per the study methods: The assay estimated nucleated cells by amplifying reference gene primers. The protocol was immunoSEQ multiplex PCR, while the TCRdb copy is restricted to in-frame clones and leaves out a portion. The V and J calls and clone size were taken over from that table, and D and trimming were inferred from the DNA. The sample yields over 30,000 clones, roughly 88% seen once. This clonotype was obtained from a woman in her 70s with active COVID-19. The sample was peripheral blood.

The CDR3 is CASSLPRLAGGPRTDTQYF. CDR3 in DNA: TGTGCCAGCAGCTTACCCCGACTAGCGGGGGGGCCACGCACAGATACGCAGTATTTT. V is TRBV7-2 and J is TRBJ2-3, with 14 bases identical to TRBD2. Germline-derived CDR1 and CDR2 are SGHTA and FQGNSA. The CDR3 has 19 amino acids. With 2 bases clipped from V and 1 base from J, the junction kept 8 bases outside the gene matches.